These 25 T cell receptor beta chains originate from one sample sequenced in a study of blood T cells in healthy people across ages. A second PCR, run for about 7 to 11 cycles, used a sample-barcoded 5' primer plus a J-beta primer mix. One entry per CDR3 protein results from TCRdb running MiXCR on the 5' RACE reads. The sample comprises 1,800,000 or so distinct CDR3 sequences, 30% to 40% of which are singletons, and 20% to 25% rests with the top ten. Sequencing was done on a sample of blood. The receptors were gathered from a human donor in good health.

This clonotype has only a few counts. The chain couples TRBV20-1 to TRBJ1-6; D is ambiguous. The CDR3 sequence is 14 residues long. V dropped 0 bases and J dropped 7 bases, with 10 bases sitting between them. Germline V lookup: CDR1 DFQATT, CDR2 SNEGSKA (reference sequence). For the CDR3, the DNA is TGCAGTGCTAGAGATCGCGACGGAAATTCACCCCTCCACTTT. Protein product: CSARDRDGNSPLHF.

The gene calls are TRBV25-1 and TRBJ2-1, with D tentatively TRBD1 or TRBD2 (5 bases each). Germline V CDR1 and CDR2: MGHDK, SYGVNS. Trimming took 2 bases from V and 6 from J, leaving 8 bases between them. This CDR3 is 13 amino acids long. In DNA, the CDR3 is TGTGCCAGCAGTGAAGGGGGTTTCAATGAGCAGTTCTTC. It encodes CASSEGGFNEQFF.

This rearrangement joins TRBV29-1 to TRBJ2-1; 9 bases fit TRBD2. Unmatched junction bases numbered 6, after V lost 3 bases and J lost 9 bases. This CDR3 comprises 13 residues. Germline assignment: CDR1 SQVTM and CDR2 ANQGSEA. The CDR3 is CSVDSGGPGEQFF. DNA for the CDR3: TGCAGCGTTGACAGCGGGGGGCCGGGTGAGCAGTTCTTC.

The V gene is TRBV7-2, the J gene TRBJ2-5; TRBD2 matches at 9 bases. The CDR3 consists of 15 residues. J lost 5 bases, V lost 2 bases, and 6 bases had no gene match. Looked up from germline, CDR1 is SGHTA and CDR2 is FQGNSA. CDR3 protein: CASSLSSGGWETQYF. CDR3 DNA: TGTGCCAGCAGCTTAAGTAGCGGGGGCTGGGAGACCCAGTACTTC.

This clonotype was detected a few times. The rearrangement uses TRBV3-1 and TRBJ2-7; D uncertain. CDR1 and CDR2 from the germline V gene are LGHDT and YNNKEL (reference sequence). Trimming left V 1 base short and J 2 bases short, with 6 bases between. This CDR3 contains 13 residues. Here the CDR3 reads CASSQANPYEQYF. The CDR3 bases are TGTGCCAGCAGCCAAGCAAACCCCTACGAGCAGTACTTC.

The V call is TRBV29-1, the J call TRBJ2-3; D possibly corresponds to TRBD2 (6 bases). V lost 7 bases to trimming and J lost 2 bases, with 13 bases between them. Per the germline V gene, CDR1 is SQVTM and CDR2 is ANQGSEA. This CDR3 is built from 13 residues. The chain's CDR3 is CSAAGTVTDTQYF. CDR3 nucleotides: TGCAGCGCCGCCGGGACTGTCACAGATACGCAGTATTTT.

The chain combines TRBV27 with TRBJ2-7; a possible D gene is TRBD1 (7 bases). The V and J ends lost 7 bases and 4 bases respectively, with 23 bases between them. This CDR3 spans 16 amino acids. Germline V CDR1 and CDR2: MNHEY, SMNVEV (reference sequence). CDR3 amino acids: CASKNPQAQGGYEQYF. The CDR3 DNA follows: TGTGCCAGCAAAAATCCCCAGGCCCAGGGGGGTTACGAGCAGTACTTC.

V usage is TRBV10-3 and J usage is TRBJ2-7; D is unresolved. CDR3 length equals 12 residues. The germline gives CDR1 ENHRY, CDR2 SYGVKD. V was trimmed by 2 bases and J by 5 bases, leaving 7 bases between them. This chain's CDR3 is CAISELEDEQYF. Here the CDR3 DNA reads TGTGCCATCAGTGAGCTTGAGGACGAGCAGTACTTC.

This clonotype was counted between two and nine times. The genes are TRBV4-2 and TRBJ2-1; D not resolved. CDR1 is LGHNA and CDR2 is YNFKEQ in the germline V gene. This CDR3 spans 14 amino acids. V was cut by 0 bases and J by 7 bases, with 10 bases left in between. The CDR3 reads CASSQDLEHNEQFF. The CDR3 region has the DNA TGTGCCAGCAGCCAAGATCTGGAGCATAATGAGCAGTTCTTC.

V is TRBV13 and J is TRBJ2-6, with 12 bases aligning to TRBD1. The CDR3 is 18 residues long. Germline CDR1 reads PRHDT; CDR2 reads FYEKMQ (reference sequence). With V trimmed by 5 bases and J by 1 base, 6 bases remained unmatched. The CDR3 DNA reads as TGTGCCAGCAGCACCGGGACAGGGGGCTTTTCTGGGGCCAACGTCCTGACTTTC. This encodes CASSTGTGGFSGANVLTF.

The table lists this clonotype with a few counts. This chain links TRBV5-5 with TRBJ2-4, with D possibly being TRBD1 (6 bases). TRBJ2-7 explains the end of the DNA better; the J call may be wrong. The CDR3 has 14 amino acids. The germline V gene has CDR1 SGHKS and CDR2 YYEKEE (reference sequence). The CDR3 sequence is CASSPRTAVNEQYF. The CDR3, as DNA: TGTGCCAGCAGCCCTCGGACAGCGGTAAACGAGCAGTACTTC.

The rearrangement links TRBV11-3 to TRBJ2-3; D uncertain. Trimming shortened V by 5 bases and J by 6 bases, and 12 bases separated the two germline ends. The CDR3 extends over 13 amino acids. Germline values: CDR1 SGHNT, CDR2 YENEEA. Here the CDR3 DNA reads TGTGCCAGCAGCCGCGAACTTGGGGATACGCAGTATTTT. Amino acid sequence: CASSRELGDTQYF.

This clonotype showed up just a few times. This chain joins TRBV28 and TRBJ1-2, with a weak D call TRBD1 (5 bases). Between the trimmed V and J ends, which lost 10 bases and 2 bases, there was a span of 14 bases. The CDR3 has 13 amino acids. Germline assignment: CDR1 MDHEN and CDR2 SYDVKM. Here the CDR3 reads CAIWGGRNYGYTF. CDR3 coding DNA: TGTGCCATTTGGGGGGGACGAAACTATGGCTACACCTTC.

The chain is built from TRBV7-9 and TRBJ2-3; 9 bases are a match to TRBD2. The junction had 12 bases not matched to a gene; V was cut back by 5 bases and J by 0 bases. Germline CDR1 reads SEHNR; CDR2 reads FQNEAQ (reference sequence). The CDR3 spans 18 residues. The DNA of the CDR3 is TGTGCCAGCAGCCCCAGGGGGGTAGCGGGGGACAGCACAGATACGCAGTATTTT. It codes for CASSPRGVAGDSTDTQYF.

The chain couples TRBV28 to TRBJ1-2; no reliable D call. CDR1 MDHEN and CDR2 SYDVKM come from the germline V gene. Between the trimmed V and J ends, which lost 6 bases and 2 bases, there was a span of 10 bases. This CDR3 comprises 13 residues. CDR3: CASRLDLNYGYTF. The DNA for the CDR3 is TGTGCCAGCAGGTTGGACCTCAACTATGGCTACACCTTC.

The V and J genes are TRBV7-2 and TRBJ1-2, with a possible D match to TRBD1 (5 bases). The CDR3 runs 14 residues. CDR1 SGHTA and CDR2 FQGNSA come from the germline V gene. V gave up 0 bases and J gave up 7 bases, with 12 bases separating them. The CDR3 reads CASSLAPTGSGYTF. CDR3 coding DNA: TGTGCCAGCAGCTTAGCCCCAACAGGATCTGGCTACACCTTC. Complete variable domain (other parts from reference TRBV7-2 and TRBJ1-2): GAGVSQSPSNKVTEKGKDVELRCDPISGHTALYWYRQSLGQGLEFLIYFQGNSAPDKSGLPSDRFSAERTGGSVSTLTIQRTQQEDSAVYLCASSLAPTGSGYTFGSGTRLTVV.

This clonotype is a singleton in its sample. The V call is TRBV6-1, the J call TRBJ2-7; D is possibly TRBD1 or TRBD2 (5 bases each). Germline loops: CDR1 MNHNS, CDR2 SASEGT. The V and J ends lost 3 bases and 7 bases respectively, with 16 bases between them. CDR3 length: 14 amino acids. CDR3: CASSDRDPNAEQYF. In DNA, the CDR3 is TGTGCCAGCAGTGACCGGGACCCCAACGCTGAGCAGTACTTC.

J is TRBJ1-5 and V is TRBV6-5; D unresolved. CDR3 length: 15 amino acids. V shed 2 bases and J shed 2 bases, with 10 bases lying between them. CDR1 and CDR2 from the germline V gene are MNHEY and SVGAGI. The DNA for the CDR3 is TGTGCCAGCAGTTACACCAATTCGGGCAATCAGCCCCAGCATTTT. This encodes CASSYTNSGNQPQHF.

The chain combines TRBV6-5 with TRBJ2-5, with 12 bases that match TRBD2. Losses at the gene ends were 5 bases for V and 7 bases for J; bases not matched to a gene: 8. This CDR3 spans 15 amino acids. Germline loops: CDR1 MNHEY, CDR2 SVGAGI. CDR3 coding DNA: TGTGCCAGCAGTCTACAAGGACTAGCGGGGTTGACCCAGTACTTC. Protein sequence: CASSLQGLAGLTQYF.

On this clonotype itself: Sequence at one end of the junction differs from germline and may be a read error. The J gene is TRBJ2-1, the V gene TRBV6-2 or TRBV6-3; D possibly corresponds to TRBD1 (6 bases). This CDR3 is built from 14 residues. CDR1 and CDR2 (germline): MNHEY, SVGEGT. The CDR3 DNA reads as TGTGCCGGCAGTCGACAGGACCCCAGGAATGAGCAGTTCTTC. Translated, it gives CAGSRQDPRNEQFF.

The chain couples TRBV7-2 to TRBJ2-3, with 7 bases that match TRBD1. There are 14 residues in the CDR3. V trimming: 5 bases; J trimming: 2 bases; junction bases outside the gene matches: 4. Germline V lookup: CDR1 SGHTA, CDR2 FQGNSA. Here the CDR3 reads CASSPQGYTDTQYF. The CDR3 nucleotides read TGTGCCAGCAGCCCACAGGGGTACACAGATACGCAGTATTTT. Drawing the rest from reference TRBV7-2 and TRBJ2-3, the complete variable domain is GAGVSQSPSNKVTEKGKDVELRCDPISGHTALYWYRQSLGQGLEFLIYFQGNSAPDKSGLPSDRFSAERTGGSVSTLTIQRTQQEDSAVYLCASSPQGYTDTQYFGPGTRLTVL.

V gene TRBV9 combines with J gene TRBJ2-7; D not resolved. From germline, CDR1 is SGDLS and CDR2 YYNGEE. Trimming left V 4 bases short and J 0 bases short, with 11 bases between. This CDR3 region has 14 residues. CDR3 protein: CASSPRVISYEQYF. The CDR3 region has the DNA TGTGCCAGCAGCCCCCGGGTGATCTCCTACGAGCAGTACTTC.

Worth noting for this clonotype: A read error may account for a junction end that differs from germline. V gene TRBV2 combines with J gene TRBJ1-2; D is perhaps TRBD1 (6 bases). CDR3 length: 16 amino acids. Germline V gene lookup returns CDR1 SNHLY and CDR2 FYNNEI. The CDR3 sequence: CASSEPKILSGADYTF. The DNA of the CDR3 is TGCGCCAGCAGCGAACCGAAGATACTATCAGGGGCTGACTACACCTTC.

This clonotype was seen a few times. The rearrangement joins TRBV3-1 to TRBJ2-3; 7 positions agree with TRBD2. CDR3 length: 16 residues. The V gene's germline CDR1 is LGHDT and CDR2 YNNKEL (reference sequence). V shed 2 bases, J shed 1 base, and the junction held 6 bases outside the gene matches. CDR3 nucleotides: TGTGCCAGCAGCCAAATTAGGCTAGCGGGCACAGATACGCAGTATTTT. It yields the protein CASSQIRLAGTDTQYF.

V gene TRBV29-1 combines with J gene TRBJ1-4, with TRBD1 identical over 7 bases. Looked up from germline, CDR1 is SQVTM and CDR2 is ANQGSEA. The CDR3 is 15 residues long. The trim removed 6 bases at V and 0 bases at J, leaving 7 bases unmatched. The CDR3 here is CSVATGVATNEKLFF. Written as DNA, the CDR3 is TGCAGCGTCGCTACAGGGGTGGCAACTAATGAAAAACTGTTTTTT.